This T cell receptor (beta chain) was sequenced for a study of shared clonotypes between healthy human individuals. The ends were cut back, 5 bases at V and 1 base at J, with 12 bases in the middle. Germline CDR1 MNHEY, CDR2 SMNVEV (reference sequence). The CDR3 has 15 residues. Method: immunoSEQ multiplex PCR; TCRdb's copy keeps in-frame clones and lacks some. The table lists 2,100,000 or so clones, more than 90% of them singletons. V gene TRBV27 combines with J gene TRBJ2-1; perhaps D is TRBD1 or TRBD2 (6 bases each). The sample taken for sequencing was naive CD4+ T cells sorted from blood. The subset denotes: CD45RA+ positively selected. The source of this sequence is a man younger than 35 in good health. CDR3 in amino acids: CASSPPGASYNEQFF. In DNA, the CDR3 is TGTGCCAGCAGTCCCCCGGGGGCATCCTACAATGAGCAGTTCTTC.